These T cell receptor beta chains were read from a single sample in a study of technical replicates of blood from a handful of donors. The method was immunoSEQ multiplex PCR; TCRdb's version includes in-frame clones alone and lacks a portion of them. The repertoire has 95,000 or so clones, 95% of them found once; the top ten carry about 0.35%. What was sequenced was T cells isolated from PBMCs. All receptors derive from a human donor in good health. Each CDR3 is given with its conserved first and last residue. The D gene is left open where the match is weak. The size field is filled for only some rows; it gives once, few, many or a size class.

clone_size,d_call,j_call,v_call,cdr3_nt,cdr3_aa
-,TRBD2,TRBJ2-1,TRBV7-3,TGTGCCAGCAGCCACAGGACTAGCGGGGCCTACAATGAGCAGTTCTTC,CASSHRTSGAYNEQFF
-,TRBD1,TRBJ1-1,TRBV9,TGTGCCAGCAGCGCCGGACAGGGGAGATCAATTGGGAACACTGAAGCTTTCTTT,CASSAGQGRSIGNTEAFF
-,-,TRBJ2-3,TRBV25-1,TGTGCCAGAAAACCCCTGCTAGGGGCAAGAGATACGCAGTATTTT,CARKPLLGARDTQYF
-,TRBD1,TRBJ2-3,TRBV5-1,TGCGCCAGCAGCACCATACAGGGGGCATCGGATACGCAGTATTTT,CASSTIQGASDTQYF
-,TRBD1,TRBJ1-5,TRBV30,TGTGCCTGGAGTGGTGGGACAGGAGTCAATCAGCCCCAGCATTTT,CAWSGGTGVNQPQHF
-,-,TRBJ2-7,TRBV6-1,TGTGCCAGCAGACCCTCCGAGGACGAGCAGTACTTC,CASRPSEDEQYF
-,-,TRBJ1-3,TRBV10-3,TGTGCCATCAGTGAGGACACACCCTCTGGAAACACCATATATTTT,CAISEDTPSGNTIYF
-,TRBD1,TRBJ2-7,TRBV25-1,TGTGCCAGCAGTGAATATGGGACAGGGAGCTCCTACGAGCAGTACTTC,CASSEYGTGSSYEQYF
once,-,TRBJ1-5,TRBV4-1,TGCGCCAGCAGCTTCCCCGGGAATAGCAATCAGCCCCAGCATTTT,CASSFPGNSNQPQHF
once,-,TRBJ2-5,TRBV5-4,TGTGCCAGCAGCTCTACACAGGGTAAGGACGCCCAGTACTTC,CASSSTQGKDAQYF
-,-,TRBJ1-3,TRBV4-2,TGTGCCAGCAGCCAAGCGGTGACAGGTTCTGCTCTTTCTGGAAACACCATATATTTT,CASSQAVTGSALSGNTIYF
-,TRBD1,TRBJ2-7,TRBV12-5,TGTGCTAGTGGTTTGGTACTGGGGACAGTCTCCTACGAGCAGTACTTC,CASGLVLGTVSYEQYF
-,TRBD1,TRBJ1-4,TRBV25-1,TGTGCCAGCAGGGGACAGGGGGGTAGTAATGAAAAACTGTTTTTT,CASRGQGGSNEKLFF
-,-,TRBJ1-2,TRBV28,TGTGCCAGCAAATCAGGGATCGGCTACACCTTC,CASKSGIGYTF
-,-,TRBJ2-1,TRBV27,TGTGCCAGCAGTTTAGCCAGGGATGAGCAGTTCTTC,CASSLARDEQFF